This TCR beta chain appears in the sequencing data of a study of shared clonotypes between healthy human individuals. Naive CD8 cells were CD45RO-negative, positively selected for CCR7, excluding terminally differentiated effector memory CD45RA+ cells. This clone was seen once. This CDR3 is built from 14 residues. J was trimmed by 5 bases and V by 6 bases; bases with no gene match: 10. CDR1 is MNHEY, CDR2 SMNVEV, per germline (reference sequence). TCRdb's table, derived via immunoSEQ multiplex PCR, lists solely in-frame clones and lacks some. The table includes millions of clones, about 95% detected once.

The sequence was collected from a man between 18 and 35 years old in good health. The chain joins TRBV27 to TRBJ2-7, with TRBD1 matching 7 bases. Sequencing was carried out using naive CD8+ T cells sorted from blood. The CDR3 sequence is CASSNLDRADEQYF. The CDR3 bases are TGTGCCAGCAGCAACCTAGACAGGGCCGACGAGCAGTACTTC.